The 12 T cell receptor beta chains given below trace back to one sample, sequenced in a study of blood T cell repertoires in COVID-19 (dated by TCRdb to between 2020 and 2021). The library relied on the immunoSEQ multiplex PCR assay. Here the immuneACCESS table is served through TCRdb, limited to in-frame sequences with V and J called. Missing clones are a known gap in these copies; in checked studies unresolved V genes cover under half, and the rest lacks a known reason. The sample table contains fewer than 300,000 clones; only one count was recorded for 75% to 90% of them. The ten largest clonotypes hold roughly 4% of the sample. Sequencing used PBMCs or T cells enriched from blood (not recorded which). These receptors all stem from a woman younger than 45 who had recovered from COVID-19.

V gene TRBV30 combines with J gene TRBJ2-6; 7 nucleotides agree with TRBD1. Germline loops: CDR1 GTSNPN, CDR2 SVGIG (reference sequence). The CDR3 is made up of 17 amino acids. V was clipped by 8 bases and J by 0 bases; unmatched bases: 13. This CDR3 reads CARDRDQESSGANVLTF. Here the CDR3 DNA reads TGTGCCCGTGACAGGGACCAAGAAAGCTCTGGGGCCAACGTCCTGACTTTC.

The V gene is TRBV7-9, the J gene TRBJ2-1; 8 bases are shared with TRBD2. Trimming cost V 2 bases and J 4 bases; bases outside gene matches: 13. The CDR3 is 18 amino acids. Germline V gene lookup returns CDR1 SEHNR and CDR2 FQNEAQ (reference sequence). DNA for the CDR3: TGTGCCAGCAGCTTAAAGCCCTCTAAACTAGCGGAGTACAATGAGCAGTTCTTC. It codes for CASSLKPSKLAEYNEQFF.

This clone has more than one count but fewer than ten. The gene calls are TRBV3-1 (or the pseudogene TRBV3-2) and TRBJ1-1; weak D call: TRBD1 (6 bases). Germline assignment: CDR1 LGHDT and CDR2 YNNKEL (reference sequence). The CDR3 runs 14 residues. V was pared by 7 bases and J by 5 bases, with 17 bases between. CDR3 loop: CASTSRLQGTEAFF. DNA for the CDR3: TGTGCCAGCACCTCAAGGTTACAGGGAACTGAAGCTTTCTTT.

The rearrangement uses TRBV5-8 and TRBJ2-3; D not resolved. Between the trimmed V and J ends, which lost 0 bases and 7 bases, there was a span of 6 bases. CDR3 size: 12 residues. The germline CDR1 and CDR2 sequences are SGHTS and YDEGEE. The CDR3 reads CASSLASYTQYF. DNA for the CDR3: TGTGCCAGCAGCTTGGCCAGTTATACGCAGTATTTT. Complete variable domain (other parts from reference TRBV5-8 and TRBJ2-3): EAGVTQSPTHLIKTRGQQATLRCSPISGHTSVYWYQQALGLGLQFLLWYDEGEERNRGNFPPRFSGRQFPNYSSELNVNALELEDSALYLCASSLASYTQYFGPGTRLTVL.

This sequence joins TRBV11-2 and TRBJ2-7; TRBD2 aligns across 12 bases. The CDR3 is made up of 17 amino acids. CDR1 and CDR2 (germline): SGHAT, FQNNGV. The J segment lost 2 bases and the V segment lost 3 bases, leaving 8 bases of the junction unmatched. CDR3 protein: CASSLALAGGLAYEQYF. Here the CDR3 DNA reads TGTGCCAGCAGCTTGGCACTAGCGGGAGGCCTGGCCTACGAGCAGTACTTC.

This clone was observed once. J is TRBJ1-1 and V is TRBV4-1, with D possibly TRBD1 on 6 matching bases. V lost 3 bases and J lost 0, with 11 bases in between. Germline V lookup: CDR1 MGHRA, CDR2 YSYEKL. This CDR3 contains 15 residues. CDR3: CASSQRDILNTEAFF. The CDR3 DNA sequence: TGCGCCAGCAGCCAGAGGGACATTTTGAACACTGAAGCTTTCTTT.

The chain employs TRBV18 and TRBJ1-3, with D hard to call. The germline CDR1 and CDR2 sequences are KGHSH and LQKENI. The CDR3 contains 14 residues. V was trimmed by 5 bases and J by 1 base, leaving 9 bases between them. The CDR3 loop is CASSIKSSGNTIYF. CDR3 nucleotide sequence: TGTGCCAGCTCAATTAAATCTTCTGGAAACACCATATATTTT.

In nucleotides, the CDR3 is TGTGCCAGCAGTAGCCGGTCGCCCAGGAATACTGAAGCTTTCTTT. It codes for CASSSRSPRNTEAFF. J is TRBJ1-1 and V is TRBV27; no definite D call. CDR1 MNHEY and CDR2 SMNVEV come from the germline V gene (reference sequence). Trimming pared 5 bases from V and 5 bases from J, leaving 18 bases between. This CDR3 has 15 amino acids.

The V gene is TRBV5-6, the J gene TRBJ2-7; D remains unclear. Per germline, CDR1 SGHDT and CDR2 YYEEEE. V was pared by 4 bases and J by 0 bases, with 14 bases between. This CDR3 is 15 amino acids long. In DNA form, the CDR3 reads TGTGCCAGCAGCCCTACCACACTATCCTCCTACGAGCAGTACTTC. Translation: CASSPTTLSSYEQYF.

This clone was observed a few times. The chain employs TRBV28 and TRBJ1-5, with a tentative D call TRBD1 (5 bases). In germline, CDR1 is MDHEN, CDR2 SYDVKM. V was cut by 6 bases and J by 2 bases, with 14 bases left in between. This CDR3 is 15 amino acids long. The CDR3 DNA follows: TGTGCCAGCAGCTCGTCACAGGTCGGCAATCAGCCCCAGCATTTT. Translated, it gives CASSSSQVGNQPQHF.

CDR3 protein: CASSLPTSGKTEQYF. CDR3 nucleotides: TGTGCCAGCAGCTTGCCTACTAGCGGGAAAACCGAGCAGTACTTC. The chain employs TRBV5-4 and TRBJ2-7; 10 bases align to TRBD2. Per germline, CDR1 SGHNT and CDR2 YYREEE (reference sequence). V lost 1 base to trimming and J lost 6 bases; unmatched junction nucleotides: 7. The CDR3 covers 15 residues.

This chain joins TRBV12-3 or TRBV12-4 and TRBJ2-7; D possibly corresponds to TRBD2 (6 bases). The V gene lost 5 bases and the J gene lost 4 bases, with 12 bases spanning the gap. The CDR3 totals 13 residues. In DNA, the CDR3 is TGTGCCAGCAGTCCGACTAGGCAGTACGAGCAGTACTTC. Translated: CASSPTRQYEQYF.